The rows below give T cell receptor beta chains drawn from one sample of a study of T-cell reconstitution after alpha-beta-depleted transplantation in children. One entry per CDR3 protein, called by TCRdb with MiXCR from the PCR reads. Found here are roughly 300,000 distinct CDR3 sequences, over 8% of them singletons; the top ten hold about a tenth. The input for sequencing was PBMCs from the stem cell graft donor, taken from the stem cell graft. The receptors were gathered from a human donor who donated a stem cell graft to a child with SCID. Each CDR3 is given with its conserved first and last residue. The D gene is left open where the match is weak. Size values are once, few and many counts, or a class for expanded clones, and some rows have none.

d_gene	j_gene	v_gene	abundance	CDR3aa	CDR3nt
.	TRBJ1-5	TRBV6-5	.	CASSYPQPQHF	TGTGCCAGCAGTTACCCACAGCCCCAGCATTTT
.	TRBJ1-2	TRBV5-6	few	CASSMEMTGIYGYTF	TGTGCCAGCAGCATGGAAATGACAGGAATATATGGCTACACCTTC
.	TRBJ2-1	TRBV12-3/TRBV12-4	few	CASSLRQADNEQFF	TGTGCCAGCAGTTTGCGACAGGCCGACAATGAGCAGTTCTTC
.	TRBJ2-2	TRBV5-1	.	CASSFRVTYTGELFF	TGCGCCAGCAGCTTCCGGGTCACTTACACCGGGGAGCTGTTTTTT
TRBD1	TRBJ1-5	TRBV5-6	.	CASSLRGQGFNQPQHF	TGTGCCAGCAGCTTGAGGGGACAGGGGTTTAATCAGCCCCAGCATTTT
.	TRBJ1-2	TRBV7-9	few	CASSLAFDGYTF	TGTGCCAGCAGCTTAGCATTTGACGGCTACACCTTC
.	TRBJ2-6	TRBV5-1	many	CASSFDRFSGANVLTF	TGCGCCAGCAGCTTCGACCGGTTCTCTGGGGCCAACGTCCTGACTTTC
.	TRBJ1-4	TRBV7-9	.	CASSLSGVESEKLFF	TGTGCCAGCAGCTTAAGCGGGGTCGAGAGTGAAAAACTGTTTTTT
TRBD1	TRBJ2-5	TRBV12-3/TRBV12-4	.	CASSFGDRLQETQYF	TGTGCCAGCAGTTTCGGGGACAGGCTCCAAGAGACCCAGTACTTC
.	TRBJ2-1	TRBV7-3	.	CASSLGGTVHNEQFF	TGTGCCAGCAGCTTAGGCGGGACTGTACACAATGAGCAGTTCTTC
TRBD2	TRBJ2-7	TRBV12-3/TRBV12-4	few	CASSLRGANEQYF	TGTGCCAGCAGTTTGCGGGGGGCCAACGAGCAGTACTTC
.	TRBJ1-1	TRBV20-1	.	CSTGGGKKSEAFF	TGCAGTACGGGGGGCGGCAAAAAAAGCGAAGCTTTCTTT
.	TRBJ2-3	TRBV5-1	.	CASSEQTGSSTDTQYF	TGCGCCAGCAGCGAACAGACAGGTTCTAGCACAGATACGCAGTATTTT
.	TRBJ2-7	TRBV10-3	few	CAISESVMRTTYEQYF	TGTGCCATCAGTGAGTCAGTTATGAGGACAACTTACGAGCAGTACTTC
.	TRBJ2-7	TRBV21-1	.	CASSATGAVDVGRYF	TGTGCCAGCAGCGCCACAGGGGCCGTCGATGTGGGGCGGTACTTC
.	TRBJ2-1	TRBV11-3	many	CASSLTPYNEQFF	TGTGCCAGCAGCTTAACGCCCTACAATGAGCAGTTCTTC
.	TRBJ2-5	TRBV5-6	.	CASSFRTPERETQYF	TGTGCCAGCAGCTTCAGGACGCCAGAAAGGGAGACCCAGTACTTC
.	TRBJ2-2	TRBV24-1	.	CATSSDDRGGELFF	TGTGCCACCAGTTCTGACGACCGGGGCGGGGAGCTGTTTTTT
.	TRBJ2-4	TRBV12-3/TRBV12-4	many	CASSRDPGGIQYF	TGTGCCAGCAGCCGAGACCCCGGGGGCATTCAGTACTTC
TRBD2	TRBJ2-3	TRBV5-1	.	CASSLAVSGGAADTQYF	TGCGCCAGCAGCTTGGCCGTCAGCGGGGGGGCCGCAGATACGCAGTATTTT
TRBD2	TRBJ2-7	TRBV11-2	.	CASSITISLAGVLAYEQYF	TGTGCCAGCAGCATTACCATAAGCCTAGCGGGGGTACTAGCCTACGAGCAGTACTTC
.	TRBJ2-1	TRBV19	few	CASSIGVARYSYNEQFF	TGTGCCAGTAGTATTGGGGTAGCGCGGTACTCCTACAATGAGCAGTTCTTC
.	TRBJ2-1	TRBV15	.	CATSRDEMYNEQFF	TGTGCCACCAGCAGAGATGAGATGTACAATGAGCAGTTCTTC
.	TRBJ1-2	TRBV12-3/TRBV12-4	many	CASSFGARLYYGYTF	TGTGCCAGCAGTTTCGGGGCCCGGTTATACTATGGCTACACCTTC
.	TRBJ1-1	TRBV6-1	many	CASSDLTGILLNTEAFF	TGTGCCAGCAGTGACCTTACTGGAATCCTCCTTAACACTGAAGCTTTCTTT
TRBD1	TRBJ2-4	TRBV9	few	CASSQGGVNIQYF	TGTGCCAGCAGCCAAGGGGGCGTAAACATTCAGTACTTC
.	TRBJ2-6	TRBV12-3/TRBV12-4	many	CASSSPFRTGHSGANVLTF	TGTGCCAGCAGTTCCCCCTTTAGAACAGGCCACTCTGGGGCCAACGTCCTGACTTTC
.	TRBJ2-3	TRBV7-3	.	CASSFQTTDTQYF	TGTGCCAGCAGCTTCCAGACCACAGATACGCAGTATTTT
TRBD1	TRBJ2-5	TRBV5-1	.	CASSLARLTPGTEETQYF	TGCGCCAGCAGCTTGGCCAGGTTGACTCCAGGGACAGAAGAGACCCAGTACTTC
TRBD2	TRBJ2-3	TRBV5-1	few	CASSLETSGGGTDTQYF	TGCGCCAGCAGCTTGGAGACTAGCGGGGGGGGCACAGATACGCAGTATTTT
.	TRBJ2-7	TRBV5-1	few	CASSTNIGGLPYEQYF	TGCGCCAGCAGCACCAACATCGGAGGGCTTCCCTACGAGCAGTACTTC
.	TRBJ1-3	TRBV14	.	CASSQRGGLTGNTIYF	TGTGCCAGCAGCCAAAGGGGGGGGCTAACTGGAAACACCATATATTTT
TRBD2	TRBJ2-2	TRBV5-1	many	CASSLVTGLVGELFF	TGCGCCAGCAGCTTGGTTACAGGACTAGTCGGGGAGCTGTTTTTT
TRBD1	TRBJ2-4	TRBV27	many	CASSSGTGKNIQYF	TGTGCCAGCAGTTCCGGGACAGGGAAAAACATTCAGTACTTC
.	TRBJ1-5	TRBV20-1	.	CSARPPRREVGNQPQHF	TGCAGTGCTAGACCCCCGAGAAGGGAGGTAGGCAATCAGCCCCAGCATTTT
.	TRBJ2-1	TRBV9	.	CASSVVGRTSSYNEQFF	TGTGCCAGCAGCGTAGTAGGGCGGACAAGCTCCTACAATGAGCAGTTCTTC